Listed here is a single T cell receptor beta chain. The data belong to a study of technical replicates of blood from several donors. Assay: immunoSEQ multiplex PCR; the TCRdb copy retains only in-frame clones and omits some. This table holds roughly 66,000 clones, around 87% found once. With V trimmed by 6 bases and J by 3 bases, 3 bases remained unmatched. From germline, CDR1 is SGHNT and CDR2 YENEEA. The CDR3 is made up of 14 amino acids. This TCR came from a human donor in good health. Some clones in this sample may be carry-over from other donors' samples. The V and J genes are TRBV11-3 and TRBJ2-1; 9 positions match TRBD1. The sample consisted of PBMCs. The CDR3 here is CASSTGQGYNEQFF. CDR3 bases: TGTGCCAGCAGTACGGGACAGGGCTACAATGAGCAGTTCTTC.